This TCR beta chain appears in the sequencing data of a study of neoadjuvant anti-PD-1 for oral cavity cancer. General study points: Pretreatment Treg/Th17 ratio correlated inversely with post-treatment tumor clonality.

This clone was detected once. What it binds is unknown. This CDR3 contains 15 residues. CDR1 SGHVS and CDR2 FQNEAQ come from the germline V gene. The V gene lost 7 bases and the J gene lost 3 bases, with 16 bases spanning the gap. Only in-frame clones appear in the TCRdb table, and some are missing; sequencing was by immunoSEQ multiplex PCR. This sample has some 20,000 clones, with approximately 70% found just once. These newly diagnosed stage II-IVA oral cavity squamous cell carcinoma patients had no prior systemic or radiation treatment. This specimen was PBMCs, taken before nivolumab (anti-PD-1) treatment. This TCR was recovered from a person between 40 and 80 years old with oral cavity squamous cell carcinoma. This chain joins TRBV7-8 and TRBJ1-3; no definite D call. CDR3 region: CASTTKEGFGNTIYF. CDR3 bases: TGTGCCAGCACCACGAAAGAGGGATTTGGAAACACCATATATTTT.